Below, one TCR beta chain is given with its context. The data are from a study of cytomegalovirus exposure and HLA in healthy donors. CDR1 and CDR2 from the germline V gene are GTSNPN and SVGIG (reference sequence). Trimming removed 3 bases from V and 7 bases from J; junction bases left unmatched: 8. CDR3 size: 14 residues. It was with 60 Vbeta and 13 Jbeta primers that the PCR ran. TCRdb's table, derived via immunoSEQ multiplex PCR, lists solely in-frame clones and lacks some. The sample consists of some 130,000 clones, about 86% of them appearing once. V gene TRBV30 combines with J gene TRBJ1-1; TRBD1 matches 10 bases. The source of this sequence is a man between 18 and 29 years old in good health and CMV-seronegative. Sequencing used PBMCs. The CDR3 loop reads CAWRWGQGISEAFF. CDR3 DNA sequence: TGTGCCTGGAGATGGGGACAGGGGATAAGTGAAGCTTTCTTT.